This paragraph reports one T cell receptor beta chain. What it recognizes is unknown. The source of the sample is a study of spatial heterogeneity in lung cancer. Study summary: The count of detected beta-chain sequences consistently exceeded that of alpha-chain sequences. Each unique TCR and UMI combination was seen more than ten times on average in raw reads.

Unique molecular identifiers, one per molecule, were present on every TCR cDNA molecule. TCRdb independently ran MiXCR on the 5' RACE reads; one entry per CDR3 protein. The sample includes more than 85,000 distinct CDR3 sequences, about 9.4% of them seen just once. Points from the study as a whole: Ubiquitous expanded tumor TCRs showed up in blood more at resection than follow-up.

As to time point: sample taken at primary tumor resection. Whole RNA obtained from tumor, nontumor lung or frozen PBMC underwent sequencing without sorting. The CDR3 covers 16 residues. The V and J ends lost 2 bases and 2 bases, in that order; junction bases with no gene match: 5. The V gene's germline CDR1 is SGHTA and CDR2 FQGNSA. This sample comprised PBMCs, obtained at surgery. The gene calls are TRBV7-2 and TRBJ2-2; TRBD1 matches at 7 bases. The clonotype was recovered from a male donor with early-stage non-small cell lung cancer. CDR3 DNA: TGTGCCAGCAGCTTAATGGGACAGCGAAACACCGGGGAGCTGTTTTTT. Protein: CASSLMGQRNTGELFF.